The clone carrying this TCR beta chain appeared a single time. Its antigen is unknown. Universal primer sites and UMIs were introduced during 5'RACE template-switching synthesis of TCR cDNA. TCRdb analysed the 5' RACE reads with MiXCR anew, one entry per CDR3 protein. This sample has roughly 310,000 distinct CDR3 sequences, with roughly 8.7% found just once. This entry belongs to a study of T cells after yellow fever vaccination. The germline V and J ends were trimmed by 2 bases and 2 bases, with 5 bases remaining between them. Looked up from germline, CDR1 is SGHRS and CDR2 is YFSETQ. The CDR3 runs to 12 residues. Study results and caveats: Abundant clonotypes from the bulk population could get into FACS-sorted repertoires as contaminants.

This TCR was recovered from a young man who received the YFV17D yellow fever vaccine. The V gene is TRBV5-1, the J gene TRBJ2-7; D call uncertain. This specimen was PBMCs, taken on the day of the first yellow fever vaccination. The CDR3, as DNA: TGCGCCAGCAGCTTTAGCCCCTACGAGCAGTACTTC. Protein product: CASSFSPYEQYF.